These 8 T cell receptor beta chains were all obtained from the same sample, sequenced in a study of cytomegalovirus exposure and HLA in healthy donors. Vbeta (60) and Jbeta (13) primers were used in the PCR. Method: immunoSEQ multiplex PCR; TCRdb's copy keeps in-frame clones and lacks some. This sample has roughly 190,000 clones, with about four fifths found just once. Sequenced: PBMCs. The receptors were sampled from a man in his forties in good health and CMV-seropositive.

The V call is TRBV11-3, the J call TRBJ2-1, with 10 bases lining up with TRBD1. This CDR3 has 16 amino acids. V was clipped by 5 bases and J by 8 bases; unmatched bases: 12. The V gene's germline CDR1 is SGHNT and CDR2 YENEEA. This chain's CDR3 is CASSSDRQGARHEQFF. The CDR3 DNA follows: TGTGCCAGCAGCAGCGACCGACAGGGGGCGCGCCATGAGCAGTTCTTC.

This clone was detected only a few times. The rearrangement joins TRBV6-6 to TRBJ2-7, with D perhaps TRBD1 (6 bases). V lost 6 bases and J lost 2, with 20 bases in between. Germline CDR1 and CDR2: MNHNY and SVGAGI (reference sequence). This CDR3 is 16 amino acids long. The CDR3 coding sequence is TGTGCCAGCAGCCAATACACAGGGAAGCTGACCTACGAGCAGTACTTC. Its protein product is CASSQYTGKLTYEQYF.

The J gene is TRBJ1-2, the V gene TRBV20-1; D uncertain. The CDR3 is made up of 11 amino acids. Germline CDR1 DFQATT, CDR2 SNEGSKA (reference sequence). Trimming removed 7 bases from V and 5 bases from J, with 11 bases in between. Here the CDR3 reads CSGVASYGYTF. CDR3 nucleotides: TGCAGTGGTGTAGCATCTTATGGCTACACCTTC.

This rearrangement joins TRBV5-4 to TRBJ2-3; 10 bases align to TRBD2. Looked up from germline, CDR1 is SGHNT and CDR2 is YYREEE (reference sequence). The CDR3 runs 17 residues. V shed 4 bases and J 5 bases; nucleotides not matched to a gene: 13. The chain's CDR3 is CASSRPTSGTGIDTQYF. The CDR3 region has the DNA TGTGCCAGCAGCCGTCCTACTAGCGGGACTGGGATAGATACGCAGTATTTT.

J is TRBJ2-2 and V is TRBV5-1; D gene unclear. The CDR3 spans 13 residues. Germline-derived CDR1 and CDR2 are SGHRS and YFSETQ. V lost 4 bases to trimming and J lost 3 bases, with 7 bases between them. The CDR3 region is CASSVEYTGELFF. DNA for the CDR3: TGCGCCAGCAGCGTCGAGTACACCGGGGAGCTGTTTTTT.

This clone was observed a single time. The chain has TRBV6-5 and TRBJ2-5, with D perhaps matching TRBD2 (6 bases). The CDR3 spans 14 residues. Per germline, CDR1 MNHEY and CDR2 SVGAGI. Trimming pared 10 bases from V and 2 bases from J, leaving 17 bases between. DNA of the CDR3: TGTGCCACGACACGAGGAGGGCCACAAGAGACCCAGTACTTC. Protein: CATTRGGPQETQYF.

This clone showed up just once. The rearrangement links TRBV5-4 to TRBJ2-5; 13 bases map to TRBD2. CDR1 is SGHNT, CDR2 YYREEE, per germline (reference sequence). The CDR3 contains 16 residues. V was clipped by 3 bases and J by 3 bases; unmatched bases: 5. CDR3 residues: CASSSWGLAGKETQYF. The CDR3 DNA is TGTGCCAGCAGCTCGTGGGGACTAGCGGGAAAAGAGACCCAGTACTTC.

The chain joins TRBV15 to TRBJ2-3; 10 nucleotides agree with TRBD2. After removal of 1 base from V and 1 base from J, the junction contained 2 bases not matched to a gene. The germline gives CDR1 LNHNV, CDR2 YYDKDF (reference sequence). The CDR3 has 16 residues. The CDR3 sequence is CATSRALAGGTDTQYF. The CDR3 DNA is TGTGCCACCAGCAGAGCGCTAGCGGGGGGCACAGATACGCAGTATTTT.